A single sample gave rise to the 8 T cell receptor beta chains below, sequenced in a study of shared clonotypes between healthy human individuals. Generated by immunoSEQ multiplex PCR, the TCRdb table keeps only in-frame clones and is missing some. The table includes about 1.5 million clones, approximately 96% detected once. The sample was naive CD4+ T cells sorted from blood. Subset: CD45RA+ positively selected. The receptors shown here come from a young man in good health.

On this clone itself: This CDR3 is also generated by other DNA sequences in the sample. The chain joins TRBV6-5 to TRBJ1-1; D ambiguous. V dropped 6 bases and J dropped 0 bases, with 5 bases sitting between them. The CDR3 is 12 residues long. In germline, CDR1 is MNHEY, CDR2 SVGAGI. This chain's CDR3 is CASSALNTEAFF. In nucleotides, the CDR3 is TGTGCCAGCAGCGCGTTGAACACTGAAGCTTTCTTT.

The chain uses TRBV28 and TRBJ1-2; D unresolved. Germline V gene sequence: CDR1 MDHEN, CDR2 SYDVKM. The ends were cut back, 4 bases at V and 7 bases at J, with 16 bases in the middle. CDR3 size: 14 residues. Here the CDR3 reads CASSSPKGRSGYTF. For the CDR3, the DNA is TGTGCCAGCAGTTCCCCCAAAGGCAGATCTGGCTACACCTTC.

The genes are TRBV5-4 and TRBJ2-1; TRBD1 agrees at 7 bases. There are 14 residues in the CDR3. V dropped 9 bases and J dropped 5; count of bases not matched to a gene: 11. In germline, CDR1 is SGHNT, CDR2 YYREEE (reference sequence). CDR3 DNA sequence: TGTGCCACCCGGGCGGGCACAGGGGACAATGAGCAGTTCTTC. The encoded protein is CATRAGTGDNEQFF.

CDR3 nucleotide sequence: TGTGCCAGCAGCTTGGACACTGAAGCTTTCTTT. This codes for CASSLDTEAFF. J is TRBJ1-1 and V is TRBV5-8, with D unresolved. V lost 0 bases and J 3 bases, leaving 0 bases between the germline ends. This CDR3 contains 11 residues. From germline, CDR1 is SGHTS and CDR2 YDEGEE.

This rearrangement joins TRBV19 to TRBJ2-7; tentative D call: TRBD1 (7 bases). The germline CDR1 and CDR2 sequences are LNHDA and SQIVND (reference sequence). V lost 6 bases and J lost 2, with 17 bases in between. The CDR3 covers 15 residues. CDR3 loop: CASRKAGQRTYEQYF. CDR3 in DNA: TGTGCCAGTAGGAAGGCGGGACAGAGAACCTACGAGCAGTACTTC.

CDR3 coding DNA: TGTGCCAGCTCACCAGATACAGGGAGTGTAAGCTACACCTTC. Protein product: CASSPDTGSVSYTF. The chain has TRBV18 and TRBJ1-2, with TRBD1 as a possible D gene (6 bases). Trimming removed 2 bases from V and 9 bases from J, with 16 bases in between. The CDR3 sequence is 14 residues long. Germline CDR1 reads KGHSH; CDR2 reads LQKENI.

The chain employs TRBV29-1 and TRBJ2-3; D is unclear. Trimming cost V 1 base and J 2 bases, with 7 bases left between them. The CDR3 runs to 13 residues. Germline lookup yields CDR1 SQVTM and CDR2 ANQGSEA. The CDR3 spells CSVEVQSTDTQYF. In DNA form, the CDR3 reads TGCAGCGTTGAAGTACAGTCCACAGATACGCAGTATTTT.

The chain carries TRBV28 and TRBJ2-1; no definite D call. Germline V gene data show CDR1 as MDHEN and CDR2 as SYDVKM. Trimming shortened V by 3 bases and J by 4 bases, and 10 bases separated the two germline ends. The CDR3 runs to 14 residues. This CDR3 reads CASSFGPEYNEQFF. As DNA, the CDR3 is TGTGCCAGCAGTTTTGGTCCAGAGTACAATGAGCAGTTCTTC.